This TCR beta chain was documented in a study of T cell responses to AZD1222 COVID-19 vaccine. Overall study results and limits: Donors, mostly white British, included more females; clonal diversity was possibly underestimated.

Note on this clone: Antigen unknown. Other DNA sequences from this sample encode an identical CDR3 as well.

Repertoires were generated with immunoSEQ multiplex PCR, while TCRdb's copy carries only in-frame clones and drops some. The data hold more than 95,000 clones, with about 89% observed a single time. The sample here was peripheral blood, taken on day 0 of AZD1222 vaccination. The sequence came from an adult in good health.

CDR3 in DNA: TGTGCCAGCAGGCCGGGACAGGGTGATCAGCCCCAGCATTTT. Translation: CASRPGQGDQPQHF. V and J are TRBV27 and TRBJ1-5; 9 nucleotides align to TRBD1. The germline CDR1 and CDR2 sequences are MNHEY and SMNVEV (reference sequence). V lost 6 bases and J lost 5; bases outside the gene matches: 5. The CDR3 runs to 14 residues.